The clone carrying this TCR beta chain has just one count. The data were produced by immunoSEQ multiplex PCR, yet TCRdb's version contains in-frame clones alone and is incomplete. The data hold about 200,000 clones, with 84% observed a single time. The record originates from a study of blood T cell repertoires in COVID-19. The CDR3 covers 13 residues. V was trimmed by 6 bases and J by 8 bases, leaving 16 bases between them. The germline gives CDR1 MNHEY, CDR2 SVGEGT. The source material was peripheral blood. The clonotype originates from a human donor in a cohort sampled during active COVID-19. The chain recombines TRBV6-2 or TRBV6-3 with TRBJ1-2; TRBD1 might be the D (6 bases). The CDR3 loop reads CASSNNRVRGYTF. The CDR3 bases are TGTGCCAGCAGCAACAACAGGGTGAGGGGCTACACCTTC.